The clone carrying this T cell receptor (beta chain) was recorded a few times. Its specificity is not known. Time point of the sample: week 5, during vaccination. Vaccine doses each comprised 300 ug of mutant IDH1 20-mer peptide, with topical imiquimod. The donors had new WHO grade 3 or 4 astrocytomas; these were IDH1-mutant and ATRX-lost. The data were produced by immunoSEQ multiplex PCR, yet TCRdb's version contains in-frame clones alone and is incomplete. The data contain about 38,000 clones, around 82% of them singletons. These data are taken from a study of a mutant IDH1 vaccine in newly diagnosed glioma. On the study more broadly: All eight of the vaccinations patients received fell in weeks 1, 3, 5, 7, 11, 15, 19 and 23. Previous treatment comprised radiotherapy, temozolomide, or both, mostly both. Treated patients had a mean age of roughly 39 years and an approximately 62% male, approximately 38% female split.

The CDR3 is made up of 11 amino acids. V shed 5 bases and J shed 3 bases, with 4 bases lying between them. CDR1 SNHLY and CDR2 FYNNEI come from the germline V gene. Material: PBMCs, obtained from a glioma patient whose treatment included an IDH1 peptide vaccine. V and J are TRBV2 and TRBJ1-1; D is unclear. This clonotype was sampled from a man aged 40-55 years with glioma. The CDR3 DNA follows: TGTGCCAGCAGTTATTACACTGAAGCTTTCTTT. Translation gives CASSYYTEAFF.